Each of the 14 T cell receptor beta chains below was sequenced from the same sample in a study of blood T cell repertoires in COVID-19. The repertoire was sequenced with immunoSEQ multiplex PCR; TCRdb's copy has only in-frame clones and lacks some. The sample holds some 400,000 clones; about 89% are singletons and the top ten take around 1.3%. The specimen was PBMCs or T cells enriched from blood (not recorded which). These receptors all stem from a man under 40 who had recovered from COVID-19.

This clone came up once. J is TRBJ2-4 and V is TRBV7-9; 7 bases are a match to TRBD1. The CDR3 totals 16 residues. The V and J ends lost 4 bases and 0 bases, in that order; junction bases with no gene match: 6. Per germline, CDR1 SEHNR and CDR2 FQNEAQ (reference sequence). CDR3: CASSSNRQGAKNIQYF. CDR3 DNA: TGTGCCAGCAGCTCCAACCGACAGGGAGCCAAAAACATTCAGTACTTC.

This chain connects TRBV2 to TRBJ2-7, with 9 bases lining up with TRBD2. V shed 7 bases and J 2 bases; nucleotides not matched to a gene: 6. The CDR3 consists of 14 residues. Per germline, CDR1 SNHLY and CDR2 FYNNEI. CDR3 region: CASIPGGGAYEQYF. DNA of the CDR3: TGTGCCAGCATTCCGGGCGGGGGGGCCTACGAGCAGTACTTC. The full variable domain, with the rest looked up from reference TRBV2 and TRBJ2-7, is EPEVTQTPSHQVTQMGQEVILRCVPISNHLYFYWYRQILGQKVEFLVSFYNNEISEKSEIFDDQFSVERPDGSNFTLKIRSTKLEDSAMYFCASIPGGGAYEQYFGPGTRLTVT.

V is TRBV5-1 and J is TRBJ2-7, with TRBD1 as a possible D gene (6 bases). CDR3 length: 16 residues. Deletions cut 3 bases from V and 3 bases from J, with 19 bases between. The V gene's germline CDR1 is SGHRS and CDR2 YFSETQ. The CDR3 spells CASSSRTAPTHYEQYF. CDR3 nucleotides: TGCGCCAGCAGCTCCAGGACAGCGCCGACCCACTACGAGCAGTACTTC.

The genes are TRBV2 and TRBJ1-1, with D tentatively TRBD1 (5 bases). The CDR3 extends over 13 amino acids. Germline values: CDR1 SNHLY, CDR2 FYNNEI. The V and J ends lost 6 bases and 1 base respectively, with 9 bases between them. The chain's CDR3 is CASRKTENTEAFF. The CDR3 DNA follows: TGTGCCAGCAGGAAGACAGAGAACACTGAAGCTTTCTTT.

This clone has only a few counts. This sequence joins TRBV23-1 and TRBJ1-3; the D is unclear. TRBV23-1 is known as an ORF, though its function is uncertain. Trimming left V 7 bases short and J 0 bases short, with 13 bases between. This CDR3 has 15 amino acids. CDR3 protein: CASTPMQVSGNTIYF. The CDR3 coding sequence is TGCGCCAGCACTCCCATGCAGGTCTCTGGAAACACCATATATTTT.

The rearrangement joins TRBV3-1 (or the pseudogene TRBV3-2) to TRBJ1-1; the match to TRBD1 covers 8 bases. Germline-derived CDR1 and CDR2 are LGHDT and YNNKEL (reference sequence). There are 14 residues in the CDR3. The V gene end was trimmed by 5 bases and the J gene end by 4 bases; junction bases not matched to a gene: 6. The CDR3 sequence: CASSTGQAATEAFF. DNA for the CDR3: TGTGCCAGCAGCACGGGACAGGCGGCCACTGAAGCTTTCTTT.

The chain employs TRBV7-3 and TRBJ2-7; tentative D call: TRBD2 (5 bases). This CDR3 region has 15 residues. V lost 3 bases, J lost 1 base, and 13 bases lay in between. Per germline, CDR1 SGHTA and CDR2 FQGTGA. The CDR3 DNA reads as TGTGCCAGCAGCTTGGAGGCCGGGCCTTCCTACGAGCAGTACTTC. Protein product: CASSLEAGPSYEQYF.

This chain links TRBV3-1 (or the pseudogene TRBV3-2) with TRBJ1-2; D unclear. CDR1 and CDR2 from the germline V gene are LGHDT and YNNKEL (reference sequence). The CDR3 totals 11 residues. V was pared by 3 bases and J by 4 bases, with 3 bases between. The CDR3 loop is CASSHVYGYTF. The CDR3 DNA reads TGTGCCAGCAGCCACGTCTATGGCTACACCTTC.

The V gene is TRBV2, the J gene TRBJ2-2; no firm D call. V lost 6 bases to trimming and J lost 6 bases, with 11 bases between them. The CDR3 spans 13 residues. Germline CDR1 reads SNHLY; CDR2 reads FYNNEI. The CDR3: CASRRSDPGELFF. The CDR3 region has the DNA TGTGCCAGCAGAAGGAGCGACCCCGGGGAGCTGTTTTTT.

This clone occurred once. The V gene is TRBV5-1, the J gene TRBJ2-6; D is uncertain. Germline V gene lookup returns CDR1 SGHRS and CDR2 YFSETQ. The V end lost 0 bases, the J end lost 0 bases, and 7 bases lay between the germline ends. The CDR3 is made up of 16 amino acids. For the CDR3, the DNA is TGCGCCAGCAGCTTGGATGGGCTCTCTGGGGCCAACGTCCTGACTTTC. Translation: CASSLDGLSGANVLTF.

This chain connects TRBV19 to TRBJ1-3, with D possibly matching TRBD1 (5 bases). Germline values: CDR1 LNHDA, CDR2 SQIVND (reference sequence). Trimming removed 3 bases from V and 4 bases from J, with 19 bases in between. The CDR3 runs 17 residues. CDR3 sequence (DNA): TGTGCCAGTAGTATTATGGCAACAGGTCGTTCCGGAAACACCATATATTTT. This gives the protein CASSIMATGRSGNTIYF.

This sequence joins TRBV24-1 and TRBJ2-3; 13 bases map to TRBD2. The V gene end was trimmed by 4 bases and the J gene end by 0 bases; junction bases not matched to a gene: 3. Germline loops: CDR1 KGHDR, CDR2 SFDVKD. CDR3 length: 17 residues. Here the CDR3 reads CATSEKGLAGSTDTQYF. The CDR3 nucleotides are TGTGCCACCAGTGAAAAGGGACTAGCGGGGAGCACAGATACGCAGTATTTT.

The chain recombines TRBV6-5 with TRBJ1-5; D is perhaps TRBD1 (5 bases). V lost 6 bases and J 0 bases, leaving 12 bases between the germline ends. This CDR3 is 15 amino acids long. Looked up from germline, CDR1 is MNHEY and CDR2 is SVGAGI. As DNA, the CDR3 is TGTGCCAGCAGATTGCTTGGGGCTAGCAATCAGCCCCAGCATTTT. Its protein product is CASRLLGASNQPQHF.

The chain is built from TRBV19 and TRBJ1-2; no clear D gene. There are 14 residues in the CDR3. With 5 bases removed from V and 4 bases from J, the gap between germline ends came to 14 bases. Germline V CDR1 and CDR2: LNHDA, SQIVND (reference sequence). CDR3 in amino acids: CASSETGELYGYTF. In DNA form, the CDR3 reads TGTGCCAGTAGTGAAACCGGGGAACTCTATGGCTACACCTTC.